Below, 19 T cell receptor beta chains from the same sample are listed, as sequenced in a study of T cells in Graves' hyperthyroidism and ophthalmopathy. Amplification yielded TCR beta CDR3 regions, with RNA transcripts as the source. Initially, a first-round RT-PCR of the TCR CDR3 employed the HTBI primer set. TCRdb re-derived calls from the multiplex PCR reads in MiXCR, one entry per CDR3 protein. The profile shows 300,000 to 400,000 distinct CDR3 sequences, less than 15% of them singletons. The sequencing input was blood. Receptors were obtained from a woman aged 18-29 years with Graves' hyperthyroidism.

This clonotype was seen a few times. The V call is TRBV13, the J call TRBJ1-2; 9 nucleotides line up with TRBD1. J gave up 6 bases and V 5 bases, and 10 bases lay outside the gene matches. The V gene's germline CDR1 is PRHDT and CDR2 FYEKMQ (reference sequence). The CDR3 contains 15 residues. CDR3 DNA: TGTGCCAGCAGCCAAGAGGCCGGGACAGGGCATGGCTACACCTTC. Protein sequence: CASSQEAGTGHGYTF.

This clonotype has just a few counts. The chain couples TRBV25-1 to TRBJ1-1, with TRBD1 as a possible D gene (6 bases). V dropped 4 bases and J dropped 2 bases, with 11 bases sitting between them. The CDR3 runs to 14 residues. Per the germline V gene, CDR1 is MGHDK and CDR2 is SYGVNS. CDR3 coding DNA: TGTGCCAGCAGTGTAGACAGGCCTAACACTGAAGCTTTCTTT. This sequence encodes CASSVDRPNTEAFF.

About this clonotype itself: The missing conserved phenylalanine or tryptophan at the end of this CDR3 makes a read error likely. The chain is built from TRBV9 and TRBJ2-5; 8 nucleotides match TRBD2. V trimming: 0 bases; J trimming: 4 bases; junction bases outside the gene matches: 2. The CDR3 is 14 residues long. From germline, CDR1 is SGDLS and CDR2 YYNGEE. This CDR3 reads CASSVGGGRETQYS. CDR3 DNA sequence: TGTGCCAGCAGCGTAGGCGGGGGGAGAGAGACCCAGTACTCC.

The chain uses TRBV7-2 and TRBJ2-7, with 7 positions matching TRBD2. The J call may be incorrect, as the DNA end agrees better with TRBJ2-1. The CDR3 runs 14 residues. Germline loops: CDR1 SGHTA, CDR2 FQGNSA. CDR3 coding DNA: TGTGCCAGCAGCTCAGGGCTAGCGGTCTACGAGCAGTTCTTC. This gives the protein CASSSGLAVYEQFF.

The genes are TRBV4-2 and TRBJ2-7; 10 bases fit TRBD2. The length of the CDR3 is 15 residues. V gave up 3 bases and J gave up 1 base; unmatched junction bases: 3. The germline V gene has CDR1 LGHNA and CDR2 YNFKEQ. CDR3 sequence: CASSQEREGSYEQYF. CDR3 in DNA: TGTGCCAGCAGCCAGGAGCGGGAGGGGTCCTACGAGCAGTACTTC.

The sample holds many counts of this clonotype. The gene calls are TRBV7-3 and TRBJ2-3; the D gene is possibly TRBD2 (6 bases). The germline V gene has CDR1 SGHTA and CDR2 FQGTGA. Trimming stripped 1 base from V and 1 base from J, with 12 bases between. This CDR3 comprises 16 residues. The CDR3 coding sequence is TGTGCCAGCAGCTTAATGGGGGGACTTGGCACAGATACGCAGTATTTT. Its translation is CASSLMGGLGTDTQYF.

This clonotype was recorded many times. The CDR3 bases are TGTGCCAGCAGTTCCCACCAAGCTAATGAAAAACTGTTTTTT. It codes for CASSSHQANEKLFF. The V gene is TRBV12-3 or TRBV12-4, the J gene TRBJ1-4, with D unclear. V lost 4 bases, J lost 3 bases, and 9 bases lay in between. CDR3 length: 14 amino acids.

This clonotype was picked up many times. The chain joins TRBV6-1 to TRBJ1-5, with D perhaps TRBD1 (6 bases). The V gene's germline CDR1 is MNHNS and CDR2 SASEGT. Trimming removed 4 bases from V and 6 bases from J, with 16 bases in between. This CDR3 has 15 residues. As DNA, the CDR3 is TGTGCCAGCAGTGTAAATCGAGGGGGAGGTCAGCCCCAGCATTTT. Its translation: CASSVNRGGGQPQHF.

This clonotype was observed at least ten times. The chain couples TRBV7-9 to TRBJ2-7; 7 bases match TRBD1. Trimming cost V 4 bases and J 2 bases; bases outside gene matches: 14. The germline V gene encodes CDR1 SEHNR and CDR2 FQNEAQ (reference sequence). CDR3 length: 17 residues. In nucleotides, the CDR3 is TGTGCCAGCAGCTCTGGACCGGACAGGATTCTTGCCTACGAGCAGTACTTC. Protein product: CASSSGPDRILAYEQYF.

This clonotype was observed many times. The V and J genes are TRBV28 and TRBJ2-3; 11 nucleotides align to TRBD2. Germline V gene data show CDR1 as MDHEN and CDR2 as SYDVKM. The length of the CDR3 is 17 residues. J lost 2 bases, V lost 4 bases, and 8 bases had no gene match. DNA for the CDR3: TGTGCCAGCAGTTCTAGCGGGGGGAGTTCCCCCACAGATACGCAGTATTTT. Its protein product is CASSSSGGSSPTDTQYF.

A few counts support this clonotype. V and J are TRBV19 and TRBJ2-2; D possibly corresponds to TRBD1 (6 bases). Germline CDR1 is LNHDA and CDR2 is SQIVND (reference sequence). The length of the CDR3 is 15 residues. Trimming left V 8 bases short and J 5 bases short, with 18 bases between. CDR3 sequence (DNA): TGTGCCAGTGTCGGCGGCAGGGGTCGAACCGGGGAGCTGTTTTTT. The encoded protein is CASVGGRGRTGELFF.

This clonotype was recorded a few times. The chain couples TRBV14 to TRBJ1-2, with 7 bases identical to TRBD1. The CDR3 runs 15 residues. The germline CDR1 and CDR2 sequences are SGHDN and FVKESK. V shed 2 bases, J shed 8 bases, and the junction held 11 bases outside the gene matches. The CDR3 DNA reads TGTGCCAGCAGCCAAACCGGGGACAGCCGAAGAGGCTACACCTTC. The encoded protein is CASSQTGDSRRGYTF.

This clonotype was observed many times. The chain carries TRBV12-3 or TRBV12-4 and TRBJ1-2; weak D call: TRBD1 (5 bases). Between the trimmed V and J ends, which lost 6 bases and 4 bases, there was a span of 12 bases. The CDR3 contains 13 residues. The CDR3 spells CASSSRAFYGYTF. CDR3 DNA sequence: TGTGCCAGCAGCTCCAGGGCGTTCTATGGCTACACCTTC.

This clonotype has ten or more counts. The junction and the germline gene differ at one end; a read error may be behind it. The chain has TRBV9 and TRBJ1-3; D remains unclear. There are 15 residues in the CDR3. Germline CDR1 and CDR2: SGDLS and YYNGEE. The CDR3 protein is CASSVGGGSGNAIYF. The CDR3 coding sequence is TGTGCCAGCAGCGTAGGAGGAGGGAGTGGAAACGCCATATATTTT.

This clonotype was observed at least ten times. J is TRBJ1-1 and V is TRBV2; possibly TRBD1 for D (5 bases). Germline V gene lookup returns CDR1 SNHLY and CDR2 FYNNEI. V was shortened by 8 bases and J by 1 base, with 14 bases between the two germline ends. The CDR3 loop spans 14 amino acids. Here the CDR3 DNA reads TGTGCCAGCTTTAGGGACGGACCGAACACTGAAGCTTTCTTT. Its protein product is CASFRDGPNTEAFF. The complete variable domain, with remaining parts taken from reference TRBV2 and TRBJ1-1, reads EPEVTQTPSHQVTQMGQEVILRCVPISNHLYFYWYRQILGQKVEFLVSFYNNEISEKSEIFDDQFSVERPDGSNFTLKIRSTKLEDSAMYFCASFRDGPNTEAFFGQGTRLTVV.

This clonotype was found many times. The CDR3 reads CASLGGGTDTQYF. The CDR3 DNA follows: TGTGCCAGCCTGGGGGGTGGCACAGATACGCAGTATTTT. This sequence joins TRBV2 and TRBJ2-3; TRBD2 is a possible D gene (6 bases). This CDR3 spans 13 amino acids. Deletions cut 8 bases from V and 1 base from J, with 10 bases between. The V gene's germline CDR1 is SNHLY and CDR2 FYNNEI.

This clonotype has more than one count but fewer than ten. Sequence at one end of the junction differs from germline and may be a read error. The chain combines TRBV6-2 or TRBV6-3 with TRBJ2-7; 7 nucleotides agree with TRBD2. Germline CDR1 and CDR2: MNHEY and SVGEGT. This CDR3 is built from 15 residues. In nucleotides, the CDR3 is TGTGCCAGCAGTCGTCTCGCGGGGCGGGTTGCGGGAGCAGACTTC. It codes for CASSRLAGRVAGADF.

The V and J genes are TRBV9 and TRBJ1-1; 8 positions match TRBD1. With 0 bases clipped from V and 1 base from J, the junction kept 2 bases outside the gene matches. The CDR3 totals 15 residues. The germline V gene encodes CDR1 SGDLS and CDR2 YYNGEE. The CDR3 DNA is TGTGCCAGCAGCGTAGTTGGGACAGGGAACACTGAAGCTTTCTTT. Translated, it gives CASSVVGTGNTEAFF.

This clonotype was counted ten times or more. The chain is built from TRBV18 and TRBJ1-2; D gene ambiguous. V gave up 3 bases and J gave up 6 bases, with 11 bases separating them. The CDR3 sequence is 13 residues long. Germline values: CDR1 KGHSH, CDR2 LQKENI. CDR3 DNA sequence: TGTGCCAGCTCACCCGAGCGGGTTGATGGCTACACCTTC. Amino acids: CASSPERVDGYTF.